This T cell receptor (beta chain) was sequenced in a study of blood T cell repertoires in COVID-19. The CDR3 extends over 15 amino acids. V dropped 4 bases and J dropped 0; count of bases not matched to a gene: 6. Per the germline V gene, CDR1 is SGHRS and CDR2 is YFSETQ. Generated by immunoSEQ multiplex PCR, the TCRdb table keeps only in-frame clones and is missing some. The table records 120,000 or so clones, 86% of them present only once. The chain carries TRBV5-1 and TRBJ2-7, with 8 bases aligning to TRBD2. The sequenced sample consisted of peripheral blood. The receptor comes from a man aged 35-49 years with acute or convalescent COVID-19. The CDR3 reads CASSPLAGLSYEQYF. For the CDR3, the DNA is TGCGCCAGCAGCCCCCTAGCGGGCCTCTCCTACGAGCAGTACTTC.